Shown below are 24 T cell receptor beta chains from a single sample sequenced in a study of blood T cell repertoires in COVID-19. Sequencing used immunoSEQ multiplex PCR; TCRdb keeps in-frame clones, though not all of them. The table records some 160,000 clones, 80% of them present only once. Input material: peripheral blood. The receptors here all came from a woman aged 45-60 years with acute or convalescent COVID-19.

This rearrangement joins TRBV19 to TRBJ1-2; 10 positions match TRBD1. With 6 bases clipped from V and 8 bases from J, the junction kept 15 bases outside the gene matches. Per the germline V gene, CDR1 is LNHDA and CDR2 is SQIVND (reference sequence). The CDR3 length is 16 residues. As DNA, the CDR3 is TGTGCCAGTAGGACCCGGGACAGGGGTTCCTATGTCGGCTACACCTTC. It is translated as CASRTRDRGSYVGYTF.

The gene calls are TRBV7-8 and TRBJ1-6; TRBD1 might be the D (6 bases). Trimming left V 3 bases short and J 10 bases short, with 16 bases between. CDR1 and CDR2 from the germline V gene are SGHVS and FQNEAQ. The CDR3 has 15 amino acids. CDR3 amino acids: CASSLVQARGSPLHF. The CDR3 coding sequence is TGTGCCAGCAGCTTGGTCCAAGCAAGGGGGTCACCCCTCCACTTT.

The rearrangement uses TRBV10-3 and TRBJ1-6, with 9 positions matching TRBD1. The V gene end was trimmed by 4 bases and the J gene end by 9 bases; junction bases not matched to a gene: 7. This CDR3 contains 15 residues. CDR1 is ENHRY, CDR2 SYGVKD, per germline. The CDR3 region has the DNA TGTGCCATCAGTGCTTCGACAGGGGGTTCTTCACCCCTCCACTTT. Its translation is CAISASTGGSSPLHF.

The chain is built from TRBV28 and TRBJ2-1; a possible D gene is TRBD2 (6 bases). The germline gives CDR1 MDHEN, CDR2 SYDVKM. This CDR3 has 15 residues. Trimming removed 5 bases from V and 8 bases from J, with 19 bases in between. This CDR3 is CASSTPTRSWDEQFF. The CDR3 coding sequence is TGTGCCAGCAGTACGCCGACTAGATCTTGGGATGAGCAGTTCTTC.

This chain links TRBV2 with TRBJ1-5, with D possibly being TRBD1 (5 bases). The CDR3 length is 13 residues. The V gene lost 7 bases and the J gene lost 5 bases, with 12 bases spanning the gap. The germline V gene encodes CDR1 SNHLY and CDR2 FYNNEI. The CDR3 nucleotides are TGTGCCAGCATGGGGGAGGGGTATCAGCCCCAGCATTTT. Protein sequence: CASMGEGYQPQHF.

In its sample, this clone was seen a few times. J is TRBJ2-1 and V is TRBV28; 8 bases fit TRBD1. The germline CDR1 and CDR2 sequences are MDHEN and SYDVKM. The CDR3 is made up of 15 amino acids. V shed 5 bases and J 3 bases; nucleotides not matched to a gene: 6. The CDR3 bases are TGTGCCAGCAGTCCGTCAGGACAGGGCTACAATGAGCAGTTCTTC. Its protein is CASSPSGQGYNEQFF.

This clone was observed a few times. The chain combines TRBV19 with TRBJ1-1, with TRBD1 matching over 8 bases. The V gene end was trimmed by 6 bases and the J gene end by 1 base; junction bases not matched to a gene: 7. The CDR3 has 15 amino acids. Germline loops: CDR1 LNHDA, CDR2 SQIVND (reference sequence). CDR3 protein: CASSTTGDWNTEAFF. In nucleotides, the CDR3 is TGTGCCAGTAGCACGACAGGGGATTGGAACACTGAAGCTTTCTTT.

The chain couples TRBV3-1 (or the pseudogene TRBV3-2) to TRBJ2-3; 7 bases are shared with TRBD2. Germline V CDR1 and CDR2: LGHDT, YNNKEL (reference sequence). The CDR3 covers 16 residues. J was trimmed by 1 base and V by 5 bases; bases with no gene match: 9. In DNA form, the CDR3 reads TGTGCCAGCAGCACCCCTGAAAGCGGGGGCACAGATACGCAGTATTTT. Translation gives CASSTPESGGTDTQYF.

The V and J genes are TRBV6-5 and TRBJ1-3; 11 bases are a match to TRBD1. Unmatched junction bases numbered 3, after V lost 2 bases and J lost 3 bases. CDR1 is MNHEY, CDR2 SVGAGI, per germline. CDR3 length: 16 residues. CDR3 region: CASSYGTGGFGNTIYF. CDR3 bases: TGTGCCAGCAGTTACGGGACAGGGGGTTTTGGAAACACCATATATTTT.

A single count supports this clone. The chain uses TRBV3-1 (or the pseudogene TRBV3-2) and TRBJ1-1, with 7 positions matching TRBD1. With V trimmed by 6 bases and J by 8 bases, 6 bases remained unmatched. Germline V gene lookup returns CDR1 LGHDT and CDR2 YNNKEL (reference sequence). The CDR3 contains 12 residues. CDR3 amino acids: CASSSGTEEAFF. The CDR3 nucleotides read TGTGCCAGCAGTTCCGGGACAGAAGAAGCTTTCTTT.

This clone was observed a single time. The rearrangement joins TRBV28 to TRBJ1-4, with 7 bases fitting TRBD1. J was trimmed by 1 base and V by 6 bases; bases with no gene match: 8. This CDR3 is built from 16 residues. The germline gives CDR1 MDHEN, CDR2 SYDVKM. The CDR3 region is CASRPGGSLTNEKLFF. The CDR3 DNA follows: TGTGCCAGCAGGCCAGGGGGAAGTTTAACTAATGAAAAACTGTTTTTT.

The chain links TRBV6-5 to TRBJ1-1; perhaps TRBD1 as D (5 bases). This CDR3 is 15 amino acids long. CDR1 MNHEY and CDR2 SVGAGI come from the germline V gene. The V gene lost 6 bases and the J gene lost 2 bases, with 16 bases spanning the gap. The CDR3 coding sequence is TGTGCCAGCAGCGCCTCCCTTGACAGCAACACTGAAGCTTTCTTT. Its translation: CASSASLDSNTEAFF.

The rearrangement links TRBV5-6 to TRBJ1-4, with unresolved D. Germline CDR1 reads SGHDT; CDR2 reads YYEEEE. The length of the CDR3 is 14 residues. V dropped 2 bases and J dropped 8 bases, with 13 bases sitting between them. CDR3 nucleotide sequence: TGTGCCAGCAGCTTTGGGTCCCGGGGAGAAAAACTGTTTTTT. Translating it yields CASSFGSRGEKLFF.

This clone was found once. The chain is built from TRBV6-1 and TRBJ2-5, with 8 bases matching TRBD1. V dropped 8 bases and J dropped 4; count of bases not matched to a gene: 6. This CDR3 is built from 13 residues. Looked up from germline, CDR1 is MNHNS and CDR2 is SASEGT. The CDR3, as DNA: TGTGCCAGCGGACAACAGGGGGGAGAGACCCAGTACTTC. Translation gives CASGQQGGETQYF.

The chain combines TRBV30 with TRBJ1-2; no definite D call. This CDR3 is 12 amino acids long. Deletions cut 3 bases from V and 8 bases from J, with 13 bases between. Per the germline V gene, CDR1 is GTSNPN and CDR2 is SVGIG (reference sequence). The CDR3 reads CAWSDSREGYTF. CDR3 coding DNA: TGTGCCTGGAGCGACTCCCGGGAGGGCTACACCTTC.

The chain combines TRBV4-3 with TRBJ2-1; TRBD2 might be the D (5 bases). V was pared by 0 bases and J by 7 bases, with 16 bases between. Germline CDR1 LGHNA, CDR2 YSLEER. The CDR3 spans 16 residues. As DNA, the CDR3 is TGCGCCAGCAGCCAAGAGAGGGCTCCACCTCGAAATGAGCAGTTCTTC. Protein sequence: CASSQERAPPRNEQFF.

The genes are TRBV6-2 or TRBV6-3 and TRBJ1-2; D remains unclear. V lost 0 bases to trimming and J lost 4 bases, with 18 bases between them. The CDR3 is 17 residues long. The germline gives CDR1 MNHEY, CDR2 SVGEGT. CDR3 sequence reads: CASSYSLGGPTSYGYTF. The CDR3 nucleotides are TGTGCCAGCAGTTACTCCCTGGGAGGTCCAACCTCCTATGGCTACACCTTC.

This clone was seen once. The rearrangement links TRBV27 to TRBJ1-1; TRBD1 agrees at 8 bases. Trimming took 2 bases from V and 6 from J; bases not matched to a gene: 2. The CDR3 has 13 residues. Germline values: CDR1 MNHEY, CDR2 SMNVEV (reference sequence). The DNA of the CDR3 is TGTGCCAGCAGTTTAGCAGGGGGCTCTGAAGCTTTCTTT. Its translation: CASSLAGGSEAFF.

DNA of the CDR3: TGTGCCAGCAGCCCAGATCAGCGGGGCAATGAGCAGTTCTTC. The encoded protein is CASSPDQRGNEQFF. The chain combines TRBV11-2 with TRBJ2-1; 7 nucleotides match TRBD2. V lost 5 bases to trimming and J lost 6 bases; unmatched junction nucleotides: 7. CDR1 is SGHAT, CDR2 FQNNGV, per germline. The CDR3 consists of 14 residues.

The V call is TRBV3-1 (or the pseudogene TRBV3-2), the J call TRBJ2-1; unclear D gene. Trimming left V 0 bases short and J 7 bases short, with 10 bases between. Germline V CDR1 and CDR2: LGHDT, YNNKEL (reference sequence). The CDR3 is made up of 14 amino acids. The chain's CDR3 is CASSQERFPNEQFF. Here the CDR3 DNA reads TGTGCCAGCAGCCAAGAGCGATTCCCAAATGAGCAGTTCTTC.

The rearrangement uses TRBV29-1 and TRBJ2-3; possible D gene TRBD1, 6 bases. V lost 1 base and J lost 1, with 15 bases in between. Germline loops: CDR1 SQVTM, CDR2 ANQGSEA. The CDR3 is made up of 16 amino acids. Written as DNA, the CDR3 is TGCAGCGTTGAAGTGGTTGGGGGCGCGCGCACAGATACGCAGTATTTT. As protein: CSVEVVGGARTDTQYF.

This clone was found once. The chain combines TRBV27 with TRBJ1-1; D is perhaps TRBD1 (6 bases). Germline V gives CDR1 MNHEY, CDR2 SMNVEV (reference sequence). V lost 8 bases to trimming and J lost 0 bases, with 16 bases between them. The CDR3 length is 15 residues. The CDR3 sequence is CASSDYGQLNTEAFF. DNA of the CDR3: TGTGCCAGCTCCGATTATGGACAGCTGAACACTGAAGCTTTCTTT.

This rearrangement joins TRBV5-4 to TRBJ2-5; 8 nucleotides match TRBD1. The CDR3 has 14 amino acids. The germline gives CDR1 SGHNT, CDR2 YYREEE (reference sequence). J lost 5 bases, V lost 3 bases, and 6 bases had no gene match. CDR3: CASSSGDRRETQYF. Here the CDR3 DNA reads TGTGCCAGCAGCTCAGGGGACAGGAGGGAGACCCAGTACTTC.

The genes are TRBV10-1 and TRBJ1-6; D is perhaps TRBD1 (6 bases). Trimming stripped 2 bases from V and 9 bases from J, with 26 bases between. This CDR3 contains 19 residues. Per germline, CDR1 WNHNN and CDR2 SYGVQD (reference sequence). This CDR3 reads CASSEGPGVLGALGSPLHF. The CDR3 DNA is TGCGCCAGCAGTGAGGGGCCAGGGGTCCTCGGGGCGTTGGGTTCACCCCTCCACTTT.